This T cell receptor beta chain was observed in a study of shared clonotypes between healthy human individuals. The study, taken as a whole, reports: Compared with clonotypes that all four donors shared, non-shared clonotypes had lower generation probabilities. Researchers found naive subsets generally carried larger estimated richness than memory subsets.

The authors ran the assay at deep level. Template for every sorted-subset replicate PCR totaled 150 to 250 ng DNA, approximately 30,000 T cell genomes. The protocol was immunoSEQ multiplex PCR, while the TCRdb copy is restricted to in-frame clones and leaves out a portion. Of about 2 million clones in the sample, around 95% are singletons; the top ten hold 0.1% to 0.15%. Germline V gene lookup returns CDR1 SGHVS and CDR2 FQNEAQ. The CDR3 totals 16 residues. Trimming removed 2 bases from V and 0 bases from J, with 10 bases in between. As to this clone: The antigen remains unidentified.

The sequencing input was naive CD4+ T cells sorted from blood. As for subset: CD45RA+ positively selected. The clonotype originates from a man younger than 35 in good health. V gene TRBV7-8 combines with J gene TRBJ2-2; D uncertain. CDR3 in amino acids: CASSLKRTPNTGELFF. The CDR3 nucleotides read TGTGCCAGCAGCTTAAAGCGTACACCGAACACCGGGGAGCTGTTTTTT.